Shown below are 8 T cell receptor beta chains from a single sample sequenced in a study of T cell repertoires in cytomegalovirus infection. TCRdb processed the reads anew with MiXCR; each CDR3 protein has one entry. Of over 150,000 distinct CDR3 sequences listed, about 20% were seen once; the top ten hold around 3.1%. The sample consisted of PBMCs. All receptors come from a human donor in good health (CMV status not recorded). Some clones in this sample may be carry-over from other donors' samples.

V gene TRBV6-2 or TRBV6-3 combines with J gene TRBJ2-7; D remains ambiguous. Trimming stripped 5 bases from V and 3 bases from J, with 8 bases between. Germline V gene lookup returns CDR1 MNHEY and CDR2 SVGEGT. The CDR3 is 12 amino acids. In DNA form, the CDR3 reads TGTGCCAGCAGTGAACGACTCTACGAGCAGTACTTC. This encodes CASSERLYEQYF.

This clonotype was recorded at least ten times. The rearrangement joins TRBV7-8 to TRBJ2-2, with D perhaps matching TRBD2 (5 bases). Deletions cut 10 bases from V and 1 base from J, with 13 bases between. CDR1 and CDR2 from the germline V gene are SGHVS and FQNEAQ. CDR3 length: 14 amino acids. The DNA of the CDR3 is TGTGCCACTTCGGGGAGTAGGAACACCGGGGAGCTGTTTTTT. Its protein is CATSGSRNTGELFF.

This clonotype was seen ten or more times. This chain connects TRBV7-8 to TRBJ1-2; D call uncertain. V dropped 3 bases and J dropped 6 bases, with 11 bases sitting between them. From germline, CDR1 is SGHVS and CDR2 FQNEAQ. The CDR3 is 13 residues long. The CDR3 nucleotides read TGTGCCAGCAGCTTTGCGTCCAGTGATGGCTACACCTTC. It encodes CASSFASSDGYTF.

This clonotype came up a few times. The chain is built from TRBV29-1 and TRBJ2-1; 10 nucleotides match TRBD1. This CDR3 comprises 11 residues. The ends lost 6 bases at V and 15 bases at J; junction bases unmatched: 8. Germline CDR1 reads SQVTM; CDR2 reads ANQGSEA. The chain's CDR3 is CSVKKGTGAFF. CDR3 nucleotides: TGCAGCGTCAAGAAAGGGACAGGGGCGTTCTTC.

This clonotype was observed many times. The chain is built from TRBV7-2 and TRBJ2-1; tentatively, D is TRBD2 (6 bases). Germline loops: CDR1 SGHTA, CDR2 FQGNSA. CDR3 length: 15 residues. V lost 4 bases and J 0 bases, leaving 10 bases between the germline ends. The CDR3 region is CASSSLANSYNEQFF. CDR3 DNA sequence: TGTGCCAGCAGCTCCCTAGCGAACTCCTACAATGAGCAGTTCTTC.

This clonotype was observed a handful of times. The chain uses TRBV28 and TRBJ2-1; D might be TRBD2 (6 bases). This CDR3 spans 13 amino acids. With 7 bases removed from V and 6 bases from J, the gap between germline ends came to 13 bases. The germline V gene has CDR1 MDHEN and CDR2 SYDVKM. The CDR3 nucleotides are TGTGCCAGCACGACTAGGGTTCCCAATGAGCAGTTCTTC. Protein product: CASTTRVPNEQFF.

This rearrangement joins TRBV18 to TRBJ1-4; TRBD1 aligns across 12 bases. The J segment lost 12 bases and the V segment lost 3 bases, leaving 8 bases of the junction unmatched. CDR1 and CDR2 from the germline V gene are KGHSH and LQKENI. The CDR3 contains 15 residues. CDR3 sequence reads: CASSPRGQGALELFF. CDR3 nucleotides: TGTGCCAGCTCACCGAGGGGACAGGGGGCGTTGGAACTGTTTTTT. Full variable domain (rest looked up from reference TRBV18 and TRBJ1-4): NAGVMQNPRHLVRRRGQEARLRCSPMKGHSHVYWYRQLPEEGLKFMVYLQKENIIDESGMPKERFSAEFPKEGPSILRIQQVVRGDSAAYFCASSPRGQGALELFFGSGTQLSVL.

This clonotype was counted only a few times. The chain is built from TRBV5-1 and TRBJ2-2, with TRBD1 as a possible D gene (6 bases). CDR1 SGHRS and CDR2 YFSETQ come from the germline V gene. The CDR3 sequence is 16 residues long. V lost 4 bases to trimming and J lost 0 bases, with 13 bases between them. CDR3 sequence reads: CASSHRTETNTGELFF. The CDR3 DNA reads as TGCGCCAGCAGCCACCGGACAGAAACGAACACCGGGGAGCTGTTTTTT.